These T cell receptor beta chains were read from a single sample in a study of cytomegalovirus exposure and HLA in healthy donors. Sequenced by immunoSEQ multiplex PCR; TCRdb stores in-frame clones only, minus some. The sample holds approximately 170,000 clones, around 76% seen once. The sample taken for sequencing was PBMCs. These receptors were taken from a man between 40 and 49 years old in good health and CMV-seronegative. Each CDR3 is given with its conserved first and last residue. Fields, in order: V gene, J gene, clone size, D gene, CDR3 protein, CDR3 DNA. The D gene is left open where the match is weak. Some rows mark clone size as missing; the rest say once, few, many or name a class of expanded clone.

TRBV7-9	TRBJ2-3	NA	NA	CASSSLSQGSDTQYF	TGTGCCAGCAGTTCCCTTAGCCAGGGGTCCGATACGCAGTATTTT
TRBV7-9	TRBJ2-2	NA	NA	CANMPPGHNTGELFF	TGTGCTAACATGCCCCCGGGACACAACACCGGGGAGCTGTTTTTT
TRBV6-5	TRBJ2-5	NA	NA	CASSYSDSEETQYF	TGTGCCAGCAGTTACTCCGACTCAGAGGAGACCCAGTACTTC
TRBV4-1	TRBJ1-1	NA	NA	CASSQGGSNSEAFF	TGCGCCAGCAGCCAAGGAGGGAGTAATTCTGAAGCTTTCTTT
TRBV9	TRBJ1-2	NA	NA	CASSVGGVDYGYTF	TGTGCCAGCAGCGTAGGCGGCGTAGACTATGGCTACACCTTC
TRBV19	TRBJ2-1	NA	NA	CASSKNNEQFF	TGTGCCAGTAGCAAAAACAATGAGCAGTTCTTC
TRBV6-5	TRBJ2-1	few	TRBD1	CASSLRQGRSNEQFF	TGTGCCAGCAGTTTACGACAGGGGAGGTCCAATGAGCAGTTCTTC
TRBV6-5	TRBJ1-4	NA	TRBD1	CASSTFRGPLFF	TGTGCCAGCAGTACGTTCAGGGGGCCACTGTTTTTT
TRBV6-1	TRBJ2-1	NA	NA	CASKLDTSSYNEQFF	TGTGCCAGCAAACTGGACACCAGCTCCTACAATGAGCAGTTCTTC
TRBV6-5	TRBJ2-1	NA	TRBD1	CASSYRDRGRKNEQFF	TGTGCCAGCAGTTACCGGGACAGGGGGCGGAAAAATGAGCAGTTCTTC
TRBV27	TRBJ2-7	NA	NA	CASSTRLDSYEQYF	TGTGCCAGCAGTACAAGACTAGACTCCTACGAGCAGTACTTC
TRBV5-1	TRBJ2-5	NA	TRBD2	CASSLAVAGVETQYF	TGCGCCAGCAGCTTGGCGGTAGCGGGAGTAGAGACCCAGTACTTC
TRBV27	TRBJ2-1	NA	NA	CASSLFTGEQFF	TGTGCCAGCAGTTTGTTTACGGGTGAGCAGTTCTTC
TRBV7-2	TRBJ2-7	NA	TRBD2	CASSFSRTSGGYEQYF	TGTGCCAGCAGCTTTTCCAGAACTAGCGGGGGTTACGAGCAGTACTTC
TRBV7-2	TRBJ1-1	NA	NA	CASSLGGDGEAFF	TGTGCCAGCAGCTTGGGGGGGGACGGTGAAGCTTTCTTT
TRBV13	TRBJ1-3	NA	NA	CASSVQGTGNTIYF	TGTGCCAGCTCCGTACAGGGAACTGGAAACACCATATATTTT
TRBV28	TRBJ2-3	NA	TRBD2	CASSRLAGGGDTQYF	TGTGCCAGCAGTCGACTAGCGGGAGGTGGAGATACGCAGTATTTT
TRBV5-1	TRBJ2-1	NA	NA	CASSLAGRGYNEQFF	TGCGCCAGCAGCTTGGCCGGGCGGGGTTACAATGAGCAGTTCTTC
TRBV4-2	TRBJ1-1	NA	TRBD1	CASSTGEVAFF	TGTGCCAGCAGTACAGGGGAGGTAGCTTTCTTT
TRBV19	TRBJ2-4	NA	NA	CASSSLGLAKNIQYF	TGTGCCAGTAGTTCTCTCGGACTAGCCAAAAACATTCAGTACTTC
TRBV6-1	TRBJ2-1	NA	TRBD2	CASSGAPRTSGSGEYEQFF	TGTGCCAGCAGTGGGGCCCCCCGGACTAGCGGGAGTGGGGAGTATGAGCAGTTCTTC
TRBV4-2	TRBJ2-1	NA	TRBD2	CASSQEVAGVEQFF	TGTGCCAGCAGCCAAGAGGTAGCGGGAGTCGAGCAGTTCTTC
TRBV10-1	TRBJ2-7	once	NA	CASSYGGAAEQYF	TGCGCCAGCAGCTATGGCGGGGCGGCTGAGCAGTACTTC
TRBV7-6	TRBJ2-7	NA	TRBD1	CASSLAPQGAAYEQYF	TGTGCCAGCAGCTTAGCGCCCCAGGGGGCAGCCTACGAGCAGTACTTC
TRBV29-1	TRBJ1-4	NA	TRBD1	CSATPGQGTWGEKLFF	TGCAGCGCAACTCCGGGACAGGGAACCTGGGGAGAAAAACTGTTTTTT
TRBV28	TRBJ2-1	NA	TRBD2	CASTSSGLAGGFSYNEQFF	TGTGCCAGCACCTCCTCCGGGCTAGCGGGAGGATTCAGTTACAATGAGCAGTTCTTC
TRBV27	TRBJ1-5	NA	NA	CASSLGFAGSYQPQHF	TGTGCCAGCAGTTTAGGATTTGCAGGGTCTTATCAGCCCCAGCATTTT
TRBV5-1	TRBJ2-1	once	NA	CASTTQPIKENEQFF	TGCGCCAGCACCACACAGCCCATCAAGGAAAATGAGCAGTTCTTC
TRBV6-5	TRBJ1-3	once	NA	CASSYSGRGAGNTIYF	TGTGCCAGCAGTTACTCCGGCAGGGGAGCTGGAAACACCATATATTTT
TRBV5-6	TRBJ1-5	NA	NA	CASSNWEGNQPQHF	TGTGCCAGCAGCAATTGGGAGGGCAACCAGCCCCAGCATTTT
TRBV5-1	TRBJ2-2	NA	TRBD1	CASTPPGTGGSGELFF	TGCGCCAGCACCCCCCCTGGGACAGGGGGCTCCGGGGAGCTGTTTTTT
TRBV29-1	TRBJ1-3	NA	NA	CSVGEGVMSSGNTIYF	TGCAGCGTTGGGGAGGGAGTGATGAGCTCTGGAAACACCATATATTTT
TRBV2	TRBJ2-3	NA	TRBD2	CASSASGRDTQYF	TGTGCCAGTAGTGCTAGCGGGAGGGATACGCAGTATTTT
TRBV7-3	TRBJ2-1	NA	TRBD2	CASSLLAGQSNEQFF	TGTGCCAGCAGCCTGCTAGCGGGACAGTCCAATGAGCAGTTCTTC
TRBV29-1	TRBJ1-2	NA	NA	CSVEPLKTGDYGYTF	TGCAGCGTTGAACCCCTAAAGACAGGCGACTATGGCTACACCTTC
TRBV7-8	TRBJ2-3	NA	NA	CASSFGGGWTDTQYF	TGTGCCAGCAGCTTTGGGGGAGGTTGGACAGATACGCAGTATTTT
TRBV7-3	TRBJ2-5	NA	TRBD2	CASSPGGGSTETQYF	TGTGCCAGCAGCCCTGGCGGCGGGAGTACAGAGACCCAGTACTTC
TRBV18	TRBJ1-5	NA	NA	CASSPLNDQPQHF	TGTGCCAGCTCACCACTCAATGATCAGCCCCAGCATTTT
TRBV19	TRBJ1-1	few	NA	CASEGAGWNTEAFF	TGTGCCAGTGAGGGTGCGGGCTGGAACACTGAAGCTTTCTTT
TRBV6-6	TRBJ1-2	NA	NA	CASSPRGASGYTF	TGTGCCAGCAGTCCGCGGGGGGCAAGTGGCTACACCTTC
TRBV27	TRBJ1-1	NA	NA	CASSPRYAFLEAFF	TGTGCCAGCAGTCCCCGGTATGCCTTTCTCGAAGCTTTCTTT
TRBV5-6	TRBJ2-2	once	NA	CASSLTGSGELFF	TGTGCCAGCAGCTTGACAGGGTCCGGGGAGCTGTTTTTT
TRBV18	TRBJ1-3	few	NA	CASSLGGDTIYF	TGTGCCAGCTCACTAGGAGGAGACACCATATATTTT
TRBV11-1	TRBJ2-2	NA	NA	CASSFPGTYTGELFF	TGTGCCAGCAGCTTTCCTGGGACTTACACCGGGGAGCTGTTTTTT
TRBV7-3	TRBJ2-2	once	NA	CASSLTAGPNTGELFF	TGTGCCAGCAGCTTAACGGCAGGTCCGAACACCGGGGAGCTGTTTTTT
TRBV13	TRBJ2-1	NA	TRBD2	CASSSGSGIGEQFF	TGTGCCAGCAGCTCTGGTAGCGGGATTGGTGAGCAGTTCTTC
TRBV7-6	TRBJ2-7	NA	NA	CASSLARAGSGYEQYF	TGTGCCAGCAGCTTAGCGAGGGCCGGGAGCGGGTACGAGCAGTACTTT
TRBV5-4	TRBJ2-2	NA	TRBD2	CASSPSGGSGELFF	TGTGCCAGCAGCCCCTCGGGGGGGTCCGGGGAGCTGTTTTTT
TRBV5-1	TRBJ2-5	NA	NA	CASSTSEETQYF	TGCGCCAGCAGCACCAGTGAAGAGACCCAGTACTTC
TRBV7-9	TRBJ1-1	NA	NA	CASSFWAKEAFF	TGCGCCAGCAGCTTTTGGGCGAAAGAAGCTTTCTTT
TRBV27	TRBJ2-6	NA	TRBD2	CASSSFLLAGVGANVLTF	TGTGCCAGCAGTTCCTTTCTTTTAGCGGGAGTTGGGGCCAACGTCCTGACTTTC
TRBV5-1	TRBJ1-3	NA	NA	CASSLDPGENTIYF	TGCGCCAGCAGCTTGGATCCAGGGGAAAACACCATATATTTT
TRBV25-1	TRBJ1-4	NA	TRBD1	CASSPPVRQGGEKLFF	TGTGCCAGCAGCCCTCCCGTTAGACAGGGGGGCGAAAAACTGTTTTTT